The entry that follows covers one T cell receptor (beta chain) sequence. Its target is unknown. This record belongs to a study of memory CD4+ T cells and cytomegalovirus serostatus. Study in general: Of the healthy Belgian adults, fewer than 10 were CMV seropositive and approximately 24 seronegative.

Single viable CD3+CD4+CD8-CD45RO+ cells were sorted as the memory CD4+ T cells. Total CD4+ T cells were enriched by CD4 positive selection. The germline V gene encodes CDR1 MNHNY and CDR2 SVGAGI (reference sequence). Trimming removed 6 bases at V and 0 bases at J, with 9 bases between. The CDR3 runs to 15 residues. Study-wide results and caveats: CMV serostatus prediction reached median AUC approximately 0.95, or 0.91 with US-trained model.

Generated by immunoSEQ multiplex PCR, the TCRdb table keeps only in-frame clones and is missing some. Here the sample spans 61,000 or so clones, around three quarters being singletons. This TCR was recovered from an adult in good health and CMV-seronegative. Some clones in this sample may be carry-over from other donors' samples. The chain uses TRBV6-6 and TRBJ1-6; D ambiguous. The source material was memory CD4+ T cells from blood. CDR3 sequence: CASRHKSSYNSPLHF. CDR3 DNA: TGTGCCAGCAGACACAAGAGCTCCTATAATTCACCCCTCCACTTT.